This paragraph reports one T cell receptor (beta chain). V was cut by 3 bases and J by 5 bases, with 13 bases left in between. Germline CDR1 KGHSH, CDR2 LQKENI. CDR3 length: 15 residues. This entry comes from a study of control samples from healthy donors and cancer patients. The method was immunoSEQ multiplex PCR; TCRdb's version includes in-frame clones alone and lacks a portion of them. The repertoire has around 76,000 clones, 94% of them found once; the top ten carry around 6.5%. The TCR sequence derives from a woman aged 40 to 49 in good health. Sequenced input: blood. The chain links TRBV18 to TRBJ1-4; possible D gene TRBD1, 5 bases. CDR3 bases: TGTGCCAGCTCACCGTTCGGGACGCTAAATGAAAAACTGTTTTTT. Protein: CASSPFGTLNEKLFF.